This T cell receptor (beta chain) comes out of a study of shared clonotypes between healthy human individuals (dated by TCRdb to about 2020). Context from the whole study: The cohort comprised a couple of women and a few men aged 18 to 49 years. To estimate repertoire size and how much clonotypes are shared between individuals, the study performed deep sequencing of blood TCR repertoires from five healthy adults. Libraries were prepared and TCR repertoires were sequenced by different laboratories using diverse techniques, in order to increase sequencing depth and limit assay-specific biases. Leukapheresis yielded between about 0.94 and 9 billion PBMCs per donor.

V is reduced by 0 bases and J by 3 bases, leaving a spacing of 16 bases between them. Taken from cysteine to phenylalanine, the CDR3 has 16 residues. The entry retains the CDR3 DNA only, 48 bases that are in frame from base 1. The CDR1 and CDR2 encoded by the germline V gene are SGHRS and YFSETQ. TCR CDR3 regions were amplified from genomic DNA by multiplex PCR using the deep immunoSEQ assay. Genomic DNA extracted from each cell subset was distributed evenly over all wells of several immunoSEQ 96-well plates, and each plate served as one replicate. For unsorted PBMC, 250 to 350 ng genomic DNA, equal to 30,000 or so T cell genomes, was loaded into each replicate PCR. Ten immunoSEQ deep assay plates were used to sequence unsorted PBMC genomic DNA. The purified libraries were quantified using a Qubit 3.0 fluorometer, sized with a Bioanalyzer 2100, and then quantified again using the KAPA Library Quantification kit. A separate single-read 150-cycle Illumina NextSeq 550 flow cell was used to sequence each immunoSEQ 96-well plate. Concerning the study's data processing: Because the immunoSEQ output held only junctional sequences and lacked quality scores, the filtering could not match the filtering applied to full-length reads. To assign V/J genes and CDR3, sequences were annotated against IMGT germline references using PyIR, a Python wrapper for IgBLAST v1.9. Any read was removed if the V/J assignment was weak (E-value above 1e-6), the CDR3 was missing, or the read contained stop codons, out-of-frame junctions, or ambiguous translated residues. V3J clonotypes were defined by identical inferred V gene, J gene, and CDR3 amino acid sequence. To compute the percentage overlap between repertoires, the number of shared unique clonotypes was divided by the size of the smaller repertoire. Richness of each repertoire was evaluated using RTK rarefaction, the Chao1 estimator, and Recon v2.1 estimates of unobserved clonotypes. The table comes from immuneACCESS by way of TCRdb, which keeps in-frame sequences with V and J called. Part of the clones is missing from these tables; in studies checked, under half for an unresolved V gene and the rest for unknown reasons. V, J and clone size derive from that table, while D and trimming were established from the DNA sequence. The sample table contains hundreds of thousands of clones; only one count was recorded for around 78% of them. Of the sample, 12% is held by the ten largest clones.

The donors were healthy, HIV-negative adults with no recently reported acute infections or vaccinations. Every donor was a Caucasian adult living in Nashville, Tennessee, USA. For unsorted samples, about 90 million PBMCs were counted and genomic DNA was extracted with the QIAamp DNA Blood Mini kit. Blood was obtained by leukapheresis, after which PBMCs were separated by Ficoll-Histopaque density gradient centrifugation and cryopreserved in liquid nitrogen vapor phase. The paper's findings and limits, for the study overall: Pairwise subsampling indicated that sequencing depth was expected to affect the degree of clonotype sharing among donors. Because the study included a small number of donors, the genetic and exposure-history diversity represented was limited. Sampling was limited to blood, and TCR repertoires in tissue likely differ from TCR repertoires in blood.

The table lists this clone with a count of one. Its antigen is still unknown. Per-base qualities were not stored, and no clone one base away is much larger. Sample: PBMCs. The receptor chain draws on TRBV5-1 and TRBJ2-7; the D gene cannot be named for sure. This sequence originates from a woman in her thirties or forties in good health. Some clones in this sample may be carry-over from other donors' samples. The CDR3 sequence is CASSLAFSRGNYEQYF. The sequence in DNA is TGCGCCAGCAGCTTGGCCTTCTCGAGAGGTAACTACGAGCAGTACTTC.